This T cell receptor (beta chain) originates from a study of glioma-infiltrating T cells after dendritic cell vaccination (dated by TCRdb to the mid-2010s). General notes on the study: A cohort of roughly 15 glioblastoma patients from Phase I and II dendritic cell vaccination trials was included, of whom 9 were newly diagnosed and 6 had recurrent disease. The vaccine consisted of monocyte-derived dendritic cells cultured seven days with IL-4 and GM-CSF, then pulsed overnight with autologous tumor lysate. Between the early 2000s and the early 2010s, the patients were given dendritic cell vaccination pulsed with autologous tumor lysate. Deep sequencing of TCR beta CDR3 regions was used to quantify tumor-infiltrating lymphocyte content and compare tumor and blood repertoires in dendritic cell-vaccinated glioblastoma patients. Survival after dendritic cell vaccination was correlated with TCR sequencing metrics such as TIL content and the overlap between tumor and blood repertoires. Three intradermal dendritic cell vaccine injections were administered to patients at biweekly intervals in the arm below the axilla. Overall study outcomes, separate from this receptor: The response model built on TCR overlap across three groups was characterized as speculative, with prospective validation still needed. After dendritic cell vaccination, a higher estimated pretreatment TIL content predicted longer time to progression and longer overall survival. The cohort was small and heterogeneous, only a few patients had full blood and tumor sets, and even fewer had initial-recurrent tumor pairs. TCR clonality showed no direct relationship with survival, which suggests that a diverse polyclonal response may matter.

The immunoSEQ assay amplified TCRB CDR3 regions from around 2.1 micrograms of genomic DNA, or from all available DNA when less than that amount was available. Multiplex PCR used 60 forward primers for TCR V beta segments and 13 reverse primers for J beta segments. To estimate the number of reads per starting template, synthetic control templates were added to each sample at limiting dilution. The Illumina HiSeq System generated 87 bp sequencing reads. Regarding the original processing steps: PCR and sequencing errors were removed by merging closely related sequences with a nearest neighbor algorithm. TCR overlap was measured as the percentage of unique tumor TCR beta sequences also present in the same patient's peripheral blood. TCRdb obtained this table from immuneACCESS and retained in-frame rearrangements with V and J assigned. These tables miss some clones; where compared with another copy, unresolved V genes account for less than half of the shortfall, and the remainder is unexplained. From that table come the V and J calls and clone size; the DNA was used to work out D and trimming. Here the sample has over 55,000 clones; 81% occur a single time. 6.5% to 10% of the sample lies in the top ten.

This clone was observed once. Its antigen is not yet known. Base qualities are not at hand, and no much larger clone is one base apart. Patients were selected on the basis of adequate residual fresh-frozen tumor tissue and more than two years of available survival data. None of the glioblastoma patients carried an isocitrate dehydrogenase mutation, although molecular status otherwise varied. PBMC collection took place before vaccination, two weeks after the third vaccination, and at tumor progression if progression occurred. Genomic DNA was extracted with the Qiagen DNeasy Blood extraction Kit. The receptor's source is a human donor with glioblastoma. The sample here was blood, taken before dendritic cell vaccination.

The DNA reads as follows: TGTGCCAGTAGTGGGTACGGGGACATGAACACTGAAGCTTTCTTT. This is translated as CASSGYGDMNTEAFF. The chain employs TRBV19 and TRBJ1-1; TRBD1 might be the D gene, on 6 matching bases. Sequences LNHDA (CDR1) and SQIVND (CDR2) are obtained from the germline V gene (reference sequence). Cut back by 5 bases and 0 bases, the V and J ends lie 13 bases apart. The CDR3 covers 15 residues, taking in both the cysteine and the phenylalanine. Only the CDR3 part of the read is kept: 45 bases, read in frame from the first base.